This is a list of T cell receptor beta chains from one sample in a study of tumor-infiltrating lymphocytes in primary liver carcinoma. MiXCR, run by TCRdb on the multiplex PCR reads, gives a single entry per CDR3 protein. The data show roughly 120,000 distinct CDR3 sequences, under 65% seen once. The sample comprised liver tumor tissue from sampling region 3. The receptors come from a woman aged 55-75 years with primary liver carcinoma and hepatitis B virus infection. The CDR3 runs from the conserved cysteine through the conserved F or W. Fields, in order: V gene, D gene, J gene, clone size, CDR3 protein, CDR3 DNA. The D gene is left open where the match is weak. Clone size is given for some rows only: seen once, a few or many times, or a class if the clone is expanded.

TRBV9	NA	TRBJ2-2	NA	CASSVPGQGGTGELFF	TGTGCCAGCAGCGTACCCGGACAGGGAGGGACCGGGGAGCTGTTTTTT
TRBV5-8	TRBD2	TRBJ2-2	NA	CASIGLAGMNTGELFF	TGTGCCAGCATTGGACTAGCGGGAATGAACACCGGGGAGCTGTTTTTT
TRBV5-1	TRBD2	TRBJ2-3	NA	CASSSRTSGRQDTQYF	TGCGCCAGCAGCTCCAGGACTAGCGGGAGGCAAGATACGCAGTATTTT
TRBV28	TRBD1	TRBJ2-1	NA	CASRLAWTGLYNEQFF	TGTGCCAGCAGATTGGCCTGGACAGGCCTTTACAATGAGCAGTTCTTC
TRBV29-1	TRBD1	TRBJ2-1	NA	CSAPEGAVANNEQFF	TGCAGCGCTCCCGAGGGGGCAGTGGCCAACAATGAGCAGTTCTTC
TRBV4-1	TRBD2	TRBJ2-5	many	CASSQGGRAVETQYF	TGCGCCAGCAGCCAAGGCGGGAGGGCCGTAGAGACCCAGTACTTC
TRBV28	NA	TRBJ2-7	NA	CASRELGEAHEQYF	TGTGCCAGCAGAGAACTGGGGGAGGCCCACGAGCAGTACTTC
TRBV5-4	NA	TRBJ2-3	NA	CAGSLRSRWTDTQCF	TGTGCCGGCAGCTTGCGGAGCCGATGGACAGATACGCAGTGTTTT
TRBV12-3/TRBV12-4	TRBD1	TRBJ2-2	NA	CVSRNDRVHGELFF	TGTGTCAGCAGGAACGACAGGGTTCACGGGGAGCTGTTTTTC
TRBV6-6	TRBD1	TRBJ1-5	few	CASSYRTGGNQPRHF	TGTGCCAGCAGCTACAGGACAGGGGGAAATCAGCCCCGGCATTTT
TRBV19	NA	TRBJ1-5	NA	CASRLDSRSQPQHF	TGTGCCAGTAGACTGGACAGCCGAAGTCAGCCCCAGCATTTT
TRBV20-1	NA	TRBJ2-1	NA	CSIPRRSYNEQFF	TGCAGTATACCTAGGCGGTCCTACAATGAGCAGTTCTTC
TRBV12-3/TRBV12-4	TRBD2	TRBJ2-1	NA	CASTSGGLALNEQLF	TGTGCCAGCACCTCAGGGGGACTAGCGCTCAATGAGCAGCTCTTC
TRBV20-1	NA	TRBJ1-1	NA	CSARDDGTGWGAFF	TGCAGTGCTAGAGATGACGGAACAGGTTGGGGAGCTTTCTTT
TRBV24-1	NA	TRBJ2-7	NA	CATSDSGGNSRYEQYF	TGTGCCACCAGTGATTCAGGCGGGAACAGTAGGTACGAGCAGTACTTC
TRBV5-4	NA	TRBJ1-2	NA	CVSSQPTRGGYGYTF	TGTGTCAGCAGCCAACCCACAAGGGGGGGCTATGGCTACACCTTC
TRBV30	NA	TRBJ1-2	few	CAWSDNYGYTF	TGTGCCTGGAGTGATAACTATGGCTACACCTTC
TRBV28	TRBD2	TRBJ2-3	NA	CASSLELAGSTADTQYF	TGTGCCAGCAGTTTGGAGCTAGCGGGGAGCACAGCAGATACGCAATATTTT
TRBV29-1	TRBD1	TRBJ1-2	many	CSVYDRAGGYTF	TGCAGCGTTTATGACAGGGCTGGTGGCTACACCTTC
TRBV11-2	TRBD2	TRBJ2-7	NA	CASTPWGTNGGRSYEQYF	TGTGCCAGCACCCCCTGGGGGACTAACGGGGGGAGGTCCTACGAGCAGTACTTC
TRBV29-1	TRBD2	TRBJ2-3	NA	CCVRGLAVSIDTQYF	TGCTGCGTCCGAGGACTAGCGGTTAGCATAGATACGCAGTATTTT
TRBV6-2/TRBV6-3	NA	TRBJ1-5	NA	CASGYRTGHSQPQHF	TGTGCCAGCGGTTACAGGACGGGGCACAGTCAGCCCCAGCATTTT